Below, 23 T cell receptor beta chains from the same sample are listed, as sequenced in a study of patients and donors after allogeneic stem cell transplantation. A single record per CDR3 protein comes from TCRdb applying MiXCR to the RT-PCR reads. This table has more than 150,000 distinct CDR3 sequences, 40% to 45% appearing once. The sample consisted of blood, either unsorted or a sorted T cell fraction (not recorded which). These receptors came from a human donor who was either an allogeneic HSCT recipient or a stem cell or donor lymphocyte infusion donor (not recorded which). It is not recorded whose cells these are; they may come from a transplant donor.

V and J are TRBV11-1 and TRBJ2-2; no reliable D call. Germline CDR1 reads SGHAT; CDR2 reads FQDESV (reference sequence). V dropped 3 bases and J dropped 6 bases, with 8 bases sitting between them. The CDR3 extends over 13 amino acids. The CDR3 region is CASSLISSGELFF. The CDR3 DNA reads TGTGCCAGCAGCTTGATCAGCTCCGGGGAGCTGTTTTTT.

The chain is built from TRBV29-1 and TRBJ1-4, with D hard to call. This CDR3 has 14 residues. The V gene's germline CDR1 is SQVTM and CDR2 ANQGSEA. With 6 bases removed from V and 1 base from J, the gap between germline ends came to 12 bases. CDR3 sequence reads: CSVAHQKTNEKLFF. The CDR3, as DNA: TGCAGCGTGGCCCACCAGAAAACTAATGAAAAACTGTTTTTT.

The CDR3 loop reads CASSQDGLAENNEQFF. For the CDR3, the DNA is TGTGCCAGCAGCCAAGACGGACTAGCGGAGAACAATGAGCAGTTCTTC. The chain combines TRBV4-2 with TRBJ2-1; 10 bases align to TRBD2. The CDR3 has 16 amino acids. Germline assignment: CDR1 LGHNA and CDR2 YNFKEQ. Trimming at V came to 0 bases and at J to 5 bases, leaving 4 bases not matched to a gene.

The rearrangement uses TRBV2 and TRBJ1-2; D may be TRBD1 (5 bases). Trimming shortened V by 1 base and J by 4 bases, and 10 bases separated the two germline ends. CDR1 SNHLY and CDR2 FYNNEI come from the germline V gene. The CDR3 extends over 14 amino acids. CDR3 sequence reads: CASSEVGGTYGYTF. Here the CDR3 DNA reads TGTGCCAGCAGTGAAGTTGGGGGAACCTATGGCTACACCTTC.

The CDR3 loop reads CASSSTPLAGAPETQYF. For the CDR3, the DNA is TGTGCCAGCAGCTCGACCCCTTTAGCGGGAGCTCCCGAGACCCAGTACTTC. This sequence joins TRBV7-6 and TRBJ2-5, with 9 bases that match TRBD2. The CDR3 spans 17 residues. Germline V lookup: CDR1 SGHVS, CDR2 FNYEAQ. The trim removed 4 bases at V and 5 bases at J, leaving 14 bases unmatched.

This clonotype was recorded a few times. The chain is built from TRBV20-1 and TRBJ1-1, with D possibly being TRBD1 (5 bases). Germline CDR1 reads DFQATT; CDR2 reads SNEGSKA (reference sequence). This CDR3 is 13 amino acids long. V was pared by 5 bases and J by 8 bases, with 18 bases between. CDR3 nucleotide sequence: TGCAGTGCTGGTCCGGCGGGAAGGGGAGAAGCTTTCTTT. It is translated as CSAGPAGRGEAFF.

Worth noting for this clonotype: Its ends do not fully match the called genes, so a read error is possible. DNA of the CDR3: TGTGCTAGCAGCTTATTGACAGACTCTAGGGATGAGCAGTTCTTC. It yields the protein CASSLLTDSRDEQFF. The V call is TRBV7-7, the J call TRBJ2-1, with D possibly being TRBD1 (5 bases). Germline V gene sequence: CDR1 SSHAT, CDR2 FNYEAQ (reference sequence). The CDR3 covers 15 residues.

V gene TRBV7-2 combines with J gene TRBJ1-6; D unresolved. Germline CDR1 is SGHTA and CDR2 is FQGNSA. The CDR3 sequence is 13 residues long. Trimming took off 4 bases at V and 8 bases at J, with 9 bases between the two ends. The CDR3 loop is CASSSRWDSPLHF. CDR3 nucleotides: TGTGCCAGCAGCTCACGATGGGATTCACCCCTCCACTTT.

This clonotype was detected only once. The rearrangement joins TRBV29-1 to TRBJ2-1; the D gene is possibly TRBD2 (7 bases). With 6 bases removed from V and 5 bases from J, the gap between germline ends came to 14 bases. The CDR3 has 13 residues. Germline V gene data show CDR1 as SQVTM and CDR2 as ANQGSEA. Here the CDR3 reads CSVRGQGNNEQFF. CDR3 sequence (DNA): TGCAGCGTGCGGGGGCAGGGGAACAATGAGCAGTTCTTC.

V usage is TRBV9 and J usage is TRBJ2-1; 9 bases line up with TRBD2. This CDR3 region has 14 residues. CDR1 and CDR2 (germline): SGDLS, YYNGEE. The V gene end was trimmed by 4 bases and the J gene end by 6 bases; junction bases not matched to a gene: 5. CDR3 nucleotides: TGTGCCAGCAGCCCCCAGGGACTAGCCAATGAGCAGTTCTTC. It yields the protein CASSPQGLANEQFF. Full variable domain (remainder filled in from reference TRBV9 and TRBJ2-1): DSGVTQTPKHLITATGQRVTLRCSPRSGDLSVYWYQQSLDQGLQFLIQYYNGEERAKGNILERFSAQQFPDLHSELNLSSLELGDSALYFCASSPQGLANEQFFGPGTRLTVL.

The rearrangement uses TRBV7-2 and TRBJ2-1; TRBD2 agrees at 11 bases. Germline trimming cut 5 bases from V and 4 bases from J; bases unmatched to any gene: 13. Germline CDR1 reads SGHTA; CDR2 reads FQGNSA. The length of the CDR3 is 18 residues. The CDR3 sequence: CASSPTGASGRSYNEQFF. The DNA for the CDR3 is TGTGCCAGCAGCCCTACGGGGGCTAGCGGGAGGTCTTACAATGAGCAGTTCTTC.

The V and J genes are TRBV6-1 and TRBJ1-1; D is perhaps TRBD1 (5 bases). CDR3 length equals 12 residues. The ends were cut back, 1 base at V and 7 bases at J, with 7 bases in the middle. Looked up from germline, CDR1 is MNHNS and CDR2 is SASEGT. This chain's CDR3 is CASSEVGDEAFF. The CDR3 DNA reads TGTGCCAGCAGTGAAGTGGGGGATGAAGCTTTCTTT.

This sequence joins TRBV9 and TRBJ2-1; D is unresolved. The germline V gene encodes CDR1 SGDLS and CDR2 YYNGEE. This CDR3 region has 14 residues. Trimming removed 1 base at V and 6 bases at J, with 11 bases between. The CDR3 loop reads CASSVTGLPNEQFF. As DNA, the CDR3 is TGTGCCAGCAGCGTAACCGGTCTACCCAATGAGCAGTTCTTC.

The V gene is TRBV2, the J gene TRBJ1-4; D gene ambiguous. Between the trimmed V and J ends, which lost 4 bases and 4 bases, there was a span of 10 bases. The CDR3 has 14 residues. Germline loops: CDR1 SNHLY, CDR2 FYNNEI. CDR3 protein: CASSATAGNEKLFF. In nucleotides, the CDR3 is TGTGCCAGCAGTGCAACGGCCGGTAATGAAAAACTGTTTTTT.

The chain carries TRBV7-3 and TRBJ1-1; no clear D. From germline, CDR1 is SGHTA and CDR2 FQGTGA. This CDR3 comprises 16 residues. The ends were cut back, 0 bases at V and 1 base at J, with 12 bases in the middle. Here the CDR3 reads CASSLTGGKGNTEAFF. In DNA form, the CDR3 reads TGTGCCAGCAGCTTAACTGGAGGAAAGGGGAACACTGAAGCTTTCTTT.

The rearrangement joins TRBV27 to TRBJ2-7; 11 bases map to TRBD2. CDR3 length: 14 amino acids. Trimming cost V 6 bases and J 2 bases; bases outside gene matches: 3. The germline V gene has CDR1 MNHEY and CDR2 SMNVEV (reference sequence). The CDR3 DNA reads as TGTGCCAGCAGGGGGACTAGCGGAACCTACGAGCAGTACTTC. Amino acid sequence: CASRGTSGTYEQYF.

This chain links TRBV6-2 or TRBV6-3 with TRBJ1-1, with TRBD1 matching 7 bases. Trimming at V came to 2 bases and at J to 1 base, leaving 4 bases not matched to a gene. Germline V CDR1 and CDR2: MNHEY, SVGEGT. The CDR3 contains 15 residues. This CDR3 is CASSYPPGGNTEAFF. The CDR3 DNA is TGTGCCAGCAGTTACCCCCCAGGGGGGAACACTGAAGCTTTCTTT.

This clonotype was seen a single time. This chain uses TRBV7-2 with TRBJ1-2; the D is unclear. The CDR3 has 14 residues. CDR1 and CDR2 (germline): SGHTA, FQGNSA. V was cut by 6 bases and J by 9 bases, with 20 bases left in between. CDR3 nucleotides: TGTGCCAGCAGGGAAGTAGAAGGTTTTTGGAGCTACACCTTC. It codes for CASREVEGFWSYTF.

This clonotype occurred a few times. The chain joins TRBV6-5 to TRBJ1-1; unclear D gene. This CDR3 region has 13 residues. CDR1 is MNHEY and CDR2 is SVGAGI in the germline V gene. The germline V and J ends were trimmed by 2 bases and 4 bases, with 8 bases remaining between them. The CDR3 bases are TGTGCCAGCAGTTACGGGCCGGGCACTGAAGCTTTCTTT. Residues: CASSYGPGTEAFF.

Notes on this clonotype: Compared with germline, one end of the junction differs, possibly owing to a read error. The gene calls are TRBV7-9 and TRBJ1-4, with D maybe TRBD1 (6 bases). The CDR3 loop spans 15 amino acids. The germline V gene encodes CDR1 SEHNR and CDR2 FQNEAQ (reference sequence). The CDR3 here is CASSSQGPTDEKLFF. The CDR3 nucleotides read TGTGCCAGCAGCTCACAGGGCCCAACTGATGAAAAACTGTTTTTT. The entire variable domain, with the rest obtained from reference TRBV7-9 and TRBJ1-4, is as follows: DTGVSQNPRHKITKRGQNVTFRCDPISEHNRLYWYRQTLGQGPEFLTYFQNEAQLEKSRLLSDRFSAERPKGSFSTLEIQRTEQGDSAMYLCASSSQGPTDEKLFFGSGTQLSVL.

The genes are TRBV9 and TRBJ1-2; tentatively, D is TRBD1 (5 bases). The germline gives CDR1 SGDLS, CDR2 YYNGEE. Trimming removed 0 bases at V and 6 bases at J, with 18 bases between. The CDR3 totals 16 residues. CDR3 nucleotide sequence: TGTGCCAGCAGCGTAGACGCGAGGGGATCATGGGATGGCTACACCTTC. Its translation: CASSVDARGSWDGYTF. Looking up the rest from reference TRBV9 and TRBJ1-2 gives the full variable domain: DSGVTQTPKHLITATGQRVTLRCSPRSGDLSVYWYQQSLDQGLQFLIQYYNGEERAKGNILERFSAQQFPDLHSELNLSSLELGDSALYFCASSVDARGSWDGYTFGSGTRLTVV.

This chain joins TRBV9 and TRBJ2-3; 14 positions agree with TRBD2. The trim removed 2 bases at V and 4 bases at J, leaving 3 bases unmatched. CDR1 SGDLS and CDR2 YYNGEE come from the germline V gene. This CDR3 comprises 16 residues. CDR3 sequence (DNA): TGTGCCAGCAGCGTGGGGACTAGCGGGAGTGCAGATACGCAGTATTTT. Its translation: CASSVGTSGSADTQYF.

The V and J genes are TRBV3-1 and TRBJ2-1; D ambiguous. The V end lost 1 base, the J end lost 8 bases, and 6 bases lay between the germline ends. CDR1 and CDR2 from the germline V gene are LGHDT and YNNKEL (reference sequence). This CDR3 has 12 amino acids. Here the CDR3 DNA reads TGTGCCAGCAGCCAAGGTCGGGATGAGCAGTTCTTC. Residues: CASSQGRDEQFF.